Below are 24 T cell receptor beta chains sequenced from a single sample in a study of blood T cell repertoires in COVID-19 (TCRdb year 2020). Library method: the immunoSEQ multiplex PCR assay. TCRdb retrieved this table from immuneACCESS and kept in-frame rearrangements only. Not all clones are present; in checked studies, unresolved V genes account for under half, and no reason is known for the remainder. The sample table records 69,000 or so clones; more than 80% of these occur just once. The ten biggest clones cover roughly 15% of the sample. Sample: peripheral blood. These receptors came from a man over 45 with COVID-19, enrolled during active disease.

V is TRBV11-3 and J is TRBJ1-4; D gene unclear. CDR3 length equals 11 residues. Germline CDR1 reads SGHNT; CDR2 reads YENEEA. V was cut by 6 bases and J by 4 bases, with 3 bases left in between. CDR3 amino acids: CASRHNEKLFF. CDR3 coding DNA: TGTGCCAGCAGACATAATGAAAAACTGTTTTTT.

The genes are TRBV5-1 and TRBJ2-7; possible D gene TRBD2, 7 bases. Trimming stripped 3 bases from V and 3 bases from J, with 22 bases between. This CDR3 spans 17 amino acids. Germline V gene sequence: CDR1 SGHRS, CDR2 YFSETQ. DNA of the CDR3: TGCGCCAGCAGCTCGATTCGCGGCGGGGGCACACACTACGAGCAGTACTTC. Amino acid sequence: CASSSIRGGGTHYEQYF.

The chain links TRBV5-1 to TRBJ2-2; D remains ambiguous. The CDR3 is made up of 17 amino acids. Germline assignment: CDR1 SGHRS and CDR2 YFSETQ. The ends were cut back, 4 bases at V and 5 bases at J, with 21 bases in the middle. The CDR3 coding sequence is TGCGCCAGCAGCGTCAATTCACCGGGTCCTCCAACCGGGGAGCTGTTTTTT. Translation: CASSVNSPGPPTGELFF.

Here the CDR3 reads CASTQAGGNLYEQFF. The CDR3 coding sequence is TGTGCCAGCACCCAAGCGGGGGGCAACCTTTACGAGCAGTTCTTC. The chain recombines TRBV6-5 with TRBJ2-1, with 9 positions matching TRBD2. The CDR3 is 15 residues long. V lost 7 bases to trimming and J lost 10 bases; unmatched junction nucleotides: 14. Germline loops: CDR1 MNHEY, CDR2 SVGAGI.

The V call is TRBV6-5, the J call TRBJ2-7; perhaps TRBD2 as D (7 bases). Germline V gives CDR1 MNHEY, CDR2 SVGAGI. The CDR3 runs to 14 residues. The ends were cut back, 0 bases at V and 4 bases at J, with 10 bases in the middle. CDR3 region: CASSYSRGLYEQYF. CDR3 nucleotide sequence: TGTGCCAGCAGTTACTCGCGGGGGCTGTACGAGCAGTACTTC.

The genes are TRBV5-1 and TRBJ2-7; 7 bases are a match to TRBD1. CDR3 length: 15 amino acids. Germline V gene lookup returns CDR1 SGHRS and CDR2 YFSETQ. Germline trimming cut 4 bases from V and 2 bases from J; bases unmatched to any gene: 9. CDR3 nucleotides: TGCGCCAGCAGCCCCCGGTGGCAGGGGGCCTACGAGCAGTACTTC. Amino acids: CASSPRWQGAYEQYF. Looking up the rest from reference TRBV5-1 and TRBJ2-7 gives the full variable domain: KAGVTQTPRYLIKTRGQQVTLSCSPISGHRSVSWYQQTPGQGLQFLFEYFSETQRNKGNFPGRFSGRQFSNSRSEMNVSTLELGDSALYLCASSPRWQGAYEQYFGPGTRLTVT.

The CDR3, as DNA: TGTGCCAGCAGCAAATTTAGGGGGCTAGGCACTGAAGCTTTCTTT. Its protein is CASSKFRGLGTEAFF. The rearrangement uses TRBV7-6 and TRBJ1-1; 7 bases are a match to TRBD1. V dropped 5 bases and J dropped 4; count of bases not matched to a gene: 10. The V gene's germline CDR1 is SGHVS and CDR2 FNYEAQ. This CDR3 region has 15 residues. The full variable domain, completed using reference TRBV7-6 and TRBJ1-1, is GAGVSQSPRYKVTKRGQDVALRCDPISGHVSLYWYRQALGQGPEFLTYFNYEAQQDKSGLPNDRFSAERPEGSISTLTIQRTEQRDSAMYRCASSKFRGLGTEAFFGQGTRLTVV.

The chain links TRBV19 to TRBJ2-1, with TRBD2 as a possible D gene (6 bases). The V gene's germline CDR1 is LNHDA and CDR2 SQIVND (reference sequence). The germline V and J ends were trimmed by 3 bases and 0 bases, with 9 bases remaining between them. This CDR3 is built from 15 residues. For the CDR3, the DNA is TGTGCCAGTAGTATTATGGGGGGCTCCTACAATGAGCAGTTCTTC. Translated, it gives CASSIMGGSYNEQFF.

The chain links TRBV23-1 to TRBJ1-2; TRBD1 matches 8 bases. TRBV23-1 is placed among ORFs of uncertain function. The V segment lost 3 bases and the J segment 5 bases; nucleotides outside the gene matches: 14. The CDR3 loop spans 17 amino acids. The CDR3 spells CASSHDRGQKHRYGYTF. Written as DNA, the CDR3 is TGCGCCAGCAGTCACGACAGGGGACAAAAGCATCGATATGGCTACACCTTC.

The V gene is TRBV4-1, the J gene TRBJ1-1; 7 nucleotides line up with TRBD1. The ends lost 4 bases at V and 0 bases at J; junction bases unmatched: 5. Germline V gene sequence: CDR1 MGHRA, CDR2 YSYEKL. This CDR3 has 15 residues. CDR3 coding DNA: TGCGCCAGCAGCCGACAGGGACAAGTGAACACTGAAGCTTTCTTT. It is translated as CASSRQGQVNTEAFF.

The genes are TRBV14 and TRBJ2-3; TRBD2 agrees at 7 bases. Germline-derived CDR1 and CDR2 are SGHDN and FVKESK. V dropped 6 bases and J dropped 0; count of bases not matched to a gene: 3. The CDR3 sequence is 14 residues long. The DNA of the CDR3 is TGTGCCAGCAGAAGCGGGGTGAGCACAGATACGCAGTATTTT. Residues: CASRSGVSTDTQYF.

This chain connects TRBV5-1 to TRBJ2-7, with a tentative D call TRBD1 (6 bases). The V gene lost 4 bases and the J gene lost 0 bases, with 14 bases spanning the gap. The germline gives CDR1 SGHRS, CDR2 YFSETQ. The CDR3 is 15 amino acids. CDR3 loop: CASSVGTPSSYEQYF. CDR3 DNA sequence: TGCGCCAGCAGCGTTGGGACACCGAGCTCCTACGAGCAGTACTTC.

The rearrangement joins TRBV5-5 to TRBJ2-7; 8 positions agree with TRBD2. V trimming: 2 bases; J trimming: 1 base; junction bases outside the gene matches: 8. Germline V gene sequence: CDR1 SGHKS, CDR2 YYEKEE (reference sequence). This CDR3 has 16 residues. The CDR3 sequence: CASSLGGLAVSYEQYF. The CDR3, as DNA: TGTGCCAGCAGCTTAGGCGGACTAGCCGTTTCCTACGAGCAGTACTTC. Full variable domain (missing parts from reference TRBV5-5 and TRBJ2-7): DAGVTQSPTHLIKTRGQQVTLRCSPISGHKSVSWYQQVLGQGPQFIFQYYEKEERGRGNFPDRFSARQFPNYSSELNVNALLLGDSALYLCASSLGGLAVSYEQYFGPGTRLTVT.

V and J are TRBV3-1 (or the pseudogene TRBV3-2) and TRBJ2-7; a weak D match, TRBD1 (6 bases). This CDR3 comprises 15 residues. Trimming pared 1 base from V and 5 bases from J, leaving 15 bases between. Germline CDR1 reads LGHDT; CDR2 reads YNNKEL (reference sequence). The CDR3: CASSQGPQGIDEQYF. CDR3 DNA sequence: TGTGCCAGCAGCCAAGGTCCCCAGGGGATCGACGAGCAGTACTTC.

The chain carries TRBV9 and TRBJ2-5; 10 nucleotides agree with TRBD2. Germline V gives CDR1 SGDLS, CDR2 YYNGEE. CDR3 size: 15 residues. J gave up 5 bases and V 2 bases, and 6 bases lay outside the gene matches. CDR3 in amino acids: CASSVYSGGLETQYF. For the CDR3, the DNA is TGTGCCAGCAGCGTTTATAGCGGGGGGCTGGAGACCCAGTACTTC.

CDR3 sequence: CASSFKDRGPYTEAFF. CDR3 coding DNA: TGTGCCAGCAGTTTTAAGGACAGGGGACCGTACACTGAAGCTTTCTTT. The chain links TRBV27 to TRBJ1-1; 9 bases map to TRBD1. Germline loops: CDR1 MNHEY, CDR2 SMNVEV (reference sequence). V lost 3 bases, J lost 3 bases, and 8 bases stayed unmatched. The CDR3 is made up of 16 amino acids.

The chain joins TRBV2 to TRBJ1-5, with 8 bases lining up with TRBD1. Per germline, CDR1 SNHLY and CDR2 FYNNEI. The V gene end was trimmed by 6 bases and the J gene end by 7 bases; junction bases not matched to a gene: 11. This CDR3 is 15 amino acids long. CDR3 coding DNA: TGTGCCAGCAGCGACAGGGGACAGACGACGCAGCCCCAGCATTTT. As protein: CASSDRGQTTQPQHF.

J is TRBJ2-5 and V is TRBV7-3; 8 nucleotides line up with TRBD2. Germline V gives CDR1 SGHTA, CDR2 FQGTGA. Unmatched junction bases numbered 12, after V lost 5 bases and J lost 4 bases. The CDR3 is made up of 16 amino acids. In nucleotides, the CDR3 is TGTGCCAGCAGCCGAACGGGTAGCGGGGTGGTAGAGACCCAGTACTTC. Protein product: CASSRTGSGVVETQYF.

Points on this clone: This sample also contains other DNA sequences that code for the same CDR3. The CDR3: CASSLLDSSYEQYF. The DNA of the CDR3 is TGTGCCAGCAGCTTGCTGGACAGCTCCTACGAGCAGTACTTC. The chain combines TRBV7-9 with TRBJ2-7; TRBD1 is a possible D gene (6 bases). With 3 bases removed from V and 0 bases from J, the gap between germline ends came to 9 bases. CDR3 length: 14 amino acids. CDR1 SEHNR and CDR2 FQNEAQ come from the germline V gene (reference sequence).

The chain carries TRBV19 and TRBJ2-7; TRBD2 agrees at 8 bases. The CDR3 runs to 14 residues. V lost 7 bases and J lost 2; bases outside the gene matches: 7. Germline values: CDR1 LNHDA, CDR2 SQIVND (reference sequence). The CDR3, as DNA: TGTGCCAGTAACAACGGGGGGGCCGCCTACGAGCAGTACTTC. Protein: CASNNGGAAYEQYF.

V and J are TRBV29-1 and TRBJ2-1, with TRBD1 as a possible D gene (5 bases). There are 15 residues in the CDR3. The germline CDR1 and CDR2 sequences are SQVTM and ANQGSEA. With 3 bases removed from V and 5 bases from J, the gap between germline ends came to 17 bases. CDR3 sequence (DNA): TGCAGCGTTGATGGGGTCAGGGTGATCGACAATGAGCAGTTCTTC. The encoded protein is CSVDGVRVIDNEQFF.

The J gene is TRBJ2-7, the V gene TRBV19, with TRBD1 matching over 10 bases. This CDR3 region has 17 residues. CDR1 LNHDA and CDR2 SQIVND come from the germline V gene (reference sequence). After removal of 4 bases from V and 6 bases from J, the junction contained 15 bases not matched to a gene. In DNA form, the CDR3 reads TGTGCCAGTAGTAACGCCAGGGCGGGGACAGGGGCCGCCGAGCAGTACTTC. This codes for CASSNARAGTGAAEQYF. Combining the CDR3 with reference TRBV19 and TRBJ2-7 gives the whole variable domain DGGITQSPKYLFRKEGQNVTLSCEQNLNHDAMYWYRQDPGQGLRLIYYSQIVNDFQKGDIAEGYSVSREKKESFPLTVTSAQKNPTAFYLCASSNARAGTGAAEQYFGPGTRLTVT.

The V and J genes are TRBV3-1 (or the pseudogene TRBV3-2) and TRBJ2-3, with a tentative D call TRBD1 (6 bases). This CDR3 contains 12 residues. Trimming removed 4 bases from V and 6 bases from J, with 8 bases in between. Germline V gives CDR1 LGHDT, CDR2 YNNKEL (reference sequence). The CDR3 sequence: CASSPQGDTQYF. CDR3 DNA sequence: TGTGCCAGCAGCCCCCAGGGGGATACGCAGTATTTT.

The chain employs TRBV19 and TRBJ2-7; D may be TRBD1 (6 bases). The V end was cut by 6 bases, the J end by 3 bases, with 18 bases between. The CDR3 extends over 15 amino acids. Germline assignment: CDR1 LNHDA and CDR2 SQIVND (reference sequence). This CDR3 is CASSPWDNSHYEQYF. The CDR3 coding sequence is TGTGCCAGTAGCCCCTGGGACAATTCTCACTACGAGCAGTACTTC.